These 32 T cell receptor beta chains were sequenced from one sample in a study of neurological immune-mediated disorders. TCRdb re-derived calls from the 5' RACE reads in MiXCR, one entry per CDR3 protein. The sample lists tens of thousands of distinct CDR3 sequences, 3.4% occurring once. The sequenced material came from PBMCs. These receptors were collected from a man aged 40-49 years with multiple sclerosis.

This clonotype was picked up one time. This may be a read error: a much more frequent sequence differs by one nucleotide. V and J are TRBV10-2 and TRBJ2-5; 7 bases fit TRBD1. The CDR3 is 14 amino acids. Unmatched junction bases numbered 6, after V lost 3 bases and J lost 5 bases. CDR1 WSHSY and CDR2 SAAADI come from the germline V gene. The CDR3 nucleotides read TGCGCCAGCAGTGAATGGTACAGGGGTGAGACCCAGTACTTC. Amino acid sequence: CASSEWYRGETQYF.

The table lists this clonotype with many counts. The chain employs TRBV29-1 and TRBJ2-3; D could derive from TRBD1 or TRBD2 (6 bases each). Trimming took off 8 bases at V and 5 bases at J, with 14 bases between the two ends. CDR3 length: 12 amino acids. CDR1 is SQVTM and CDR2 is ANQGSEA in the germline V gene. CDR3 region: CSQRGAGDTQYF. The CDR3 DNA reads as TGCAGCCAAAGGGGGGCGGGAGATACGCAGTATTTT.

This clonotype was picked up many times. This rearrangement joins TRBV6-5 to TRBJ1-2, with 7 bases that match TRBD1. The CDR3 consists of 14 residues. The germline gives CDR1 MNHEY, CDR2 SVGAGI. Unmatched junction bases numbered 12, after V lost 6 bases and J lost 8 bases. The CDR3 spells CASSTYRGMGGYTF. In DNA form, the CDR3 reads TGTGCCAGCAGCACCTACAGGGGAATGGGGGGCTACACCTTC.

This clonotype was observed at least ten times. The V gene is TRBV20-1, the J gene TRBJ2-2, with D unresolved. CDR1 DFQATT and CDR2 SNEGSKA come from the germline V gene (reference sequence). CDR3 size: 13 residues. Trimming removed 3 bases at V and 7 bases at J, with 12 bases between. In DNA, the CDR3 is TGCAGTGCTAGGTCCCCGTCGGGCGGGGAGCTGTTTTTT. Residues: CSARSPSGGELFF.

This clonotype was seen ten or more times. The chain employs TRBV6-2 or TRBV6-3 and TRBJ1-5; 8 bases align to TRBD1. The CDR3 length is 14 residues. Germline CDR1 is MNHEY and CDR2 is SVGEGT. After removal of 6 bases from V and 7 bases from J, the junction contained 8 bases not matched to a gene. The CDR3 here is CASRRTGNGQPQHF. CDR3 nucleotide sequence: TGTGCCAGCAGGCGGACAGGGAACGGGCAGCCCCAGCATTTT.

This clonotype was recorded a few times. CDR3 DNA sequence: TGTGCCAGCAGTCCCACAGGTGGGAAGCAGTTCTTC. It encodes CASSPTGGKQFF. V and J are TRBV12-3 or TRBV12-4 and TRBJ2-1, with D perhaps matching TRBD1 (5 bases). This CDR3 is built from 12 residues. The ends were cut back, 5 bases at V and 11 bases at J, with 13 bases in the middle.

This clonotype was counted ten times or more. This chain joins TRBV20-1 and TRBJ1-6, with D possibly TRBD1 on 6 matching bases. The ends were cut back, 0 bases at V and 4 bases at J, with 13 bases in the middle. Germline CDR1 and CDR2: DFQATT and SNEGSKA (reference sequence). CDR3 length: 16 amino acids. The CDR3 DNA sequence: TGCAGTGCTAGAGATCTCCGGACAGCTTATAATTCACCCCTCCACTTT. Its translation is CSARDLRTAYNSPLHF.

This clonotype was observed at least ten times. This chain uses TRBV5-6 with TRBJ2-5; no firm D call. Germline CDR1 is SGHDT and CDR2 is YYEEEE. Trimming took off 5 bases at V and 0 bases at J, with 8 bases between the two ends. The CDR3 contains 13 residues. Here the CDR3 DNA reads TGTGCCAGCAGTGCCGGATACCAAGAGACCCAGTACTTC. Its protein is CASSAGYQETQYF.

The CDR3, as DNA: TGTGCCAGCAGCTTCAAGGACAGCCCCAGTTTCACAGATACGCAGTATTTT. This translates into CASSFKDSPSFTDTQYF. This rearrangement joins TRBV7-6 to TRBJ2-3, with D possibly being TRBD1 (6 bases). V was clipped by 3 bases and J by 2 bases, with 18 bases between them. CDR1 is SGHVS, CDR2 FNYEAQ, per germline. CDR3 length: 17 amino acids.

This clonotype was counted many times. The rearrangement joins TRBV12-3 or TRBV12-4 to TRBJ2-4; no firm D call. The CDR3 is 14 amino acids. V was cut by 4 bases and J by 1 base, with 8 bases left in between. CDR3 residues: CASSSPEAKNIQYF. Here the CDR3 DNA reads TGTGCCAGCAGTTCCCCCGAGGCCAAAAACATTCAGTACTTC.

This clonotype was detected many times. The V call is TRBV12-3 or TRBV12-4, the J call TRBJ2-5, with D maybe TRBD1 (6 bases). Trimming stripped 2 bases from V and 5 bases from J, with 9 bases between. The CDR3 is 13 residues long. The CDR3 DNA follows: TGTGCCAGCAGTTTACAGGGGAAGGAGACCCAGTACTTC. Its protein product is CASSLQGKETQYF.

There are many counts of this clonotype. CDR3 residues: CAISELEAATGETQYF. In DNA, the CDR3 is TGTGCCATCAGTGAGTTGGAGGCCGCTACCGGGGAGACCCAGTACTTC. The chain combines TRBV10-3 with TRBJ2-5, with TRBD2 as a possible D gene (5 bases). V lost 1 base to trimming and J lost 5 bases, with 17 bases between them. The CDR3 runs to 16 residues. Germline CDR1 is ENHRY and CDR2 is SYGVKD.

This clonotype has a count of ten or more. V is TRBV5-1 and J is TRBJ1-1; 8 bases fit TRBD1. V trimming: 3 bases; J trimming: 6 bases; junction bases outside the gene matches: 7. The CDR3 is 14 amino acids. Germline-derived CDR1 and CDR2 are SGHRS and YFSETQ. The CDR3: CASSWTQGAPEAFF. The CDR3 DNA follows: TGCGCCAGCAGCTGGACCCAGGGGGCACCTGAAGCTTTCTTT.

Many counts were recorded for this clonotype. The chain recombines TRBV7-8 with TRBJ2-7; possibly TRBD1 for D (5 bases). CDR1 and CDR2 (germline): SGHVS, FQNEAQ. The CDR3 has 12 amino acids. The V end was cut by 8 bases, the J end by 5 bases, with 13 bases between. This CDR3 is CASRRDLNEQYF. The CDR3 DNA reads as TGTGCCAGCCGCAGGGATTTGAACGAGCAGTACTTC.

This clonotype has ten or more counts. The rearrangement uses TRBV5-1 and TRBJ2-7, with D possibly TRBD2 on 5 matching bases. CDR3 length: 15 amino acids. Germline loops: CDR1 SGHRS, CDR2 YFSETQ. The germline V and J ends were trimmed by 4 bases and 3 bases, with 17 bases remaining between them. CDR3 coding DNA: TGCGCCAGCAGCCCATTAAATGGTCGGGACTACGAGCAGTACTTC. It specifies CASSPLNGRDYEQYF.

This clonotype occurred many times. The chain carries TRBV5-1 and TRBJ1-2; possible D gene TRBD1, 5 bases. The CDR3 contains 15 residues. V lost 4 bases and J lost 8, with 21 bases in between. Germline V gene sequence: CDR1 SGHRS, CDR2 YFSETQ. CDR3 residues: CASSTRGDESEGYTF. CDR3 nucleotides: TGCGCCAGCAGCACCCGGGGGGATGAGTCAGAAGGCTACACCTTC. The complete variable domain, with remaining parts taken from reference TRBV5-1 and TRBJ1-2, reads KAGVTQTPRYLIKTRGQQVTLSCSPISGHRSVSWYQQTPGQGLQFLFEYFSETQRNKGNFPGRFSGRQFSNSRSEMNVSTLELGDSALYLCASSTRGDESEGYTFGSGTRLTVV.

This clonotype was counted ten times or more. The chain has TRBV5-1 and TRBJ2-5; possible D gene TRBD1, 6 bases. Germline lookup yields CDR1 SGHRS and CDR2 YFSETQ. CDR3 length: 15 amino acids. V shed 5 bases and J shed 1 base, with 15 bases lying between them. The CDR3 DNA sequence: TGCGCCAGCAGAGAACAGGGTCTCCTCCAAGAGACCCAGTACTTC. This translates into CASREQGLLQETQYF.

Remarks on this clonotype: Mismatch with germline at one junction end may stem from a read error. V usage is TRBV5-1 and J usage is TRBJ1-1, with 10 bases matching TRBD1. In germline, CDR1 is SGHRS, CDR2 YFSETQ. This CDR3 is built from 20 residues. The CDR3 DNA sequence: TGCGCCAGCAGCTTGGAGGGTCCGGGACAGGGGTTCCTGTTGAACACTGGAGCTTTCTTT. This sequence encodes CASSLEGPGQGFLLNTGAFF.

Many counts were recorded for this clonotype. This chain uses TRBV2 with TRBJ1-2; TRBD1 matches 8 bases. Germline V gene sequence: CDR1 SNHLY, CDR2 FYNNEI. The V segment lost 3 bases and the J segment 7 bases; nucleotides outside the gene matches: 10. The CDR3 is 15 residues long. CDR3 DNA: TGTGCCAGCAGTGAGTCCCCCCGGACAGGGAGTGGCTACACCTTC. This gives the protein CASSESPRTGSGYTF.

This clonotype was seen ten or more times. CDR3: CSAREGGRKNIQYF. The CDR3 DNA follows: TGCAGTGCTAGAGAGGGGGGGCGGAAAAACATTCAGTACTTC. The rearrangement joins TRBV20-1 to TRBJ2-4, with D possibly TRBD2 on 7 matching bases. The CDR3 consists of 14 residues. The V end was cut by 0 bases, the J end by 4 bases, with 10 bases between. From germline, CDR1 is DFQATT and CDR2 SNEGSKA (reference sequence).

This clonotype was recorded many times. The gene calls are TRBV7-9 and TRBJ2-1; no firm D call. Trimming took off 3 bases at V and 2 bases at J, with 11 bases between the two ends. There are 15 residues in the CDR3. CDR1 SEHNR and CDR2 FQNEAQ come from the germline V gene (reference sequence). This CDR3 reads CASSFPGITYNEQFF. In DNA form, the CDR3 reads TGTGCCAGCAGCTTTCCCGGCATCACCTACAATGAGCAGTTCTTC.

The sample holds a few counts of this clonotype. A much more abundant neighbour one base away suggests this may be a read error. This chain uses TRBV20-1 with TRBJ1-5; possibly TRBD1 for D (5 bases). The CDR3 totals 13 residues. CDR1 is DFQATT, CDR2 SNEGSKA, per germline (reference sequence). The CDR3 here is CSASQAENQPHHF. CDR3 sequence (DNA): TGCAGTGCTTCACAGGCGGAAAATCAGCCCCATCATTTT.

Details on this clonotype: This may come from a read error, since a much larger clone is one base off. The CDR3 DNA sequence: TGTGACAGCAGCTCAGGCTACGAGCAGTACTTC. Its protein product is CDSSSGYEQYF. V gene TRBV27 combines with J gene TRBJ2-7; D call uncertain. CDR3 length: 11 residues. CDR1 is MNHEY and CDR2 is SMNVEV in the germline V gene (reference sequence).

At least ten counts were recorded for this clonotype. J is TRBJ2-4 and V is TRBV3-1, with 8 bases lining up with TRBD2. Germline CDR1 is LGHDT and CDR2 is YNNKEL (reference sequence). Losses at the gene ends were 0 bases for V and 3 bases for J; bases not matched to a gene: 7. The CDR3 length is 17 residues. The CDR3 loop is CASSQDPRGAGKNIQYF. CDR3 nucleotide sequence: TGTGCCAGCAGCCAAGACCCGCGGGGGGCTGGCAAAAACATTCAGTACTTC. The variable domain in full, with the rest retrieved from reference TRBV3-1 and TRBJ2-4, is DTAVSQTPKYLVTQMGNDKSIKCEQNLGHDTMYWYKQDSKKFLKIMFSYNNKELIINETVPNRFSPKSPDKAHLNLHINSLELGDSAVYFCASSQDPRGAGKNIQYFGAGTRLSVL.

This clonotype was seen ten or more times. The CDR3 loop is CASSFDRASYNEQFF. The CDR3, as DNA: TGCGCCAGCAGCTTCGACAGGGCATCCTACAATGAGCAGTTCTTC. J is TRBJ2-1 and V is TRBV5-1, with 7 nucleotides matching TRBD1. V lost 2 bases to trimming and J lost 1 base; unmatched junction nucleotides: 3. The CDR3 loop spans 15 amino acids. Germline CDR1 SGHRS, CDR2 YFSETQ. Drawing the rest from reference TRBV5-1 and TRBJ2-1, the complete variable domain is KAGVTQTPRYLIKTRGQQVTLSCSPISGHRSVSWYQQTPGQGLQFLFEYFSETQRNKGNFPGRFSGRQFSNSRSEMNVSTLELGDSALYLCASSFDRASYNEQFFGPGTRLTVL.

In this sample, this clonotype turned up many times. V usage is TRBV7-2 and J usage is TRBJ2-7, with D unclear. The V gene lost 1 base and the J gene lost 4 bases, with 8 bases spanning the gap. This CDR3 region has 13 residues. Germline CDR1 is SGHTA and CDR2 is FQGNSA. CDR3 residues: CASSLGARYEQYF. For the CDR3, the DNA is TGTGCCAGCAGCTTAGGGGCGAGGTACGAGCAGTACTTC.

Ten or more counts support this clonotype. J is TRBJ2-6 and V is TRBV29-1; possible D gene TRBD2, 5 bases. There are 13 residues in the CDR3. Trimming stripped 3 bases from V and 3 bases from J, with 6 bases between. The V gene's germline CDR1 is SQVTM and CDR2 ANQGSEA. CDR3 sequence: CSVERDGANVLTF. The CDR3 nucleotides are TGCAGCGTTGAGAGGGATGGGGCCAACGTCCTGACTTTC. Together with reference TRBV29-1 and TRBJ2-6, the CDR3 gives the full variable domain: SAVISQKPSRDICQRGTSLTIQCQVDSQVTMMFWYRQQPGQSLTLIATANQGSEATYESGFVIDKFPISRPNLTFSTLTVSNMSPEDSSIYLCSVERDGANVLTFGAGSRLTVL.

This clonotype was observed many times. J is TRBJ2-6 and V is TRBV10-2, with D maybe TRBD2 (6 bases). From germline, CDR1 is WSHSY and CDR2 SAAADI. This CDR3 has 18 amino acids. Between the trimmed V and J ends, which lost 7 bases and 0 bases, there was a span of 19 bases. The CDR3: CASTPRRGQSSGANVLTF. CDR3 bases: TGCGCCAGCACCCCGCGGAGGGGCCAGAGCTCTGGGGCCAACGTCCTGACTTTC.

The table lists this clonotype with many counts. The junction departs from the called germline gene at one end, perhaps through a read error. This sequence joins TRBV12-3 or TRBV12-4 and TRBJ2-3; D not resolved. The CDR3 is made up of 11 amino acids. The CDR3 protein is CASRLADTQYF. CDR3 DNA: TGTGCCAGCAGATTAGCAGATACGCAGTATTTT.

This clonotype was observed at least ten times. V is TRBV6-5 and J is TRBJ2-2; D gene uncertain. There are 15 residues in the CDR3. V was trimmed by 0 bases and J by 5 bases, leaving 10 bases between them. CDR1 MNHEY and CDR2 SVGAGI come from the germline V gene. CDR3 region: CASSYSPPGTGELFF. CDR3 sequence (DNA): TGTGCCAGCAGTTACTCCCCCCCTGGAACCGGGGAGCTGTTTTTT.

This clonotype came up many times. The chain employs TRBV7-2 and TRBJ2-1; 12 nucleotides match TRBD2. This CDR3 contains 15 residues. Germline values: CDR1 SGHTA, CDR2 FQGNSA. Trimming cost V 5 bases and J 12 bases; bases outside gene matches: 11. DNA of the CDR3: TGTGCCAGCAGCCCCCTAGCGGGAGGGGCTATGGGGCAGTTCTTC. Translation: CASSPLAGGAMGQFF.

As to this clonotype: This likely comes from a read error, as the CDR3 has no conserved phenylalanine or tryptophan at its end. CDR3 in amino acids: CASSLGFHGRGSYEQYC. The CDR3 DNA reads TGTGCCAGCAGTTTAGGATTTCATGGGAGGGGGTCCTACGAGCAGTACTGT. V and J are TRBV12-3 or TRBV12-4 and TRBJ2-7; possible D gene TRBD2, 7 bases. V lost 1 base and J lost 1, with 17 bases in between. The CDR3 runs to 17 residues.